This is a list of T cell receptor beta chains from one sample in a study of tumor-infiltrating lymphocytes in localized non-small cell lung cancer. Generated by immunoSEQ multiplex PCR, the TCRdb table keeps only in-frame clones and is missing some. The sample has around 24,000 clones, around 62% seen once. Sequenced sample: lung tumor tissue. The receptors derive from a human donor with non-small cell lung cancer. CDR3s include the opening cysteine and the closing phenylalanine or tryptophan. The order of the fields is D gene, V gene, J gene, clone size, CDR3 DNA, CDR3 protein. D genes are given only for firm matches. Not all rows give a size; the values are once, few, many and, for expanded clones, a class.

d_gene: .
v_gene: TRBV28
j_gene: TRBJ2-7
abundance: .
CDR3nt: TGTGCCAGCAGTTTAGGAGGCTACGAGCAGTACTTC
CDR3aa: CASSLGGYEQYF

d_gene: TRBD1
v_gene: TRBV29-1
j_gene: TRBJ2-3
abundance: .
CDR3nt: TGCAGCGCCACGGACAGGGATACAGATACGCAGTATTTT
CDR3aa: CSATDRDTDTQYF

d_gene: .
v_gene: TRBV4-2
j_gene: TRBJ2-7
abundance: few
CDR3nt: TGTGCCAGCAGCCAAGCTCCGGGCCTGGAGCAGTACTTC
CDR3aa: CASSQAPGLEQYF

d_gene: .
v_gene: TRBV7-2
j_gene: TRBJ1-1
abundance: once
CDR3nt: TGTGCCAGCAGCAATCCCTCGACTTCAGGAGCTTTCTTT
CDR3aa: CASSNPSTSGAFF

d_gene: .
v_gene: TRBV5-5
j_gene: TRBJ1-4
abundance: .
CDR3nt: TGTGCCAGCAGCGAGGGGCTGTATAATGAAAAACTGTTTTTT
CDR3aa: CASSEGLYNEKLFF

d_gene: TRBD2
v_gene: TRBV19
j_gene: TRBJ2-1
abundance: once
CDR3nt: TGTGCCAGTAGTATCGGCGGGAGGGCCTACAATGAGCAGTTCTTC
CDR3aa: CASSIGGRAYNEQFF

d_gene: TRBD1
v_gene: TRBV5-1
j_gene: TRBJ1-4
abundance: .
CDR3nt: TGCGCCAGCAGCTTTGGACAGGGTAATGAAAAACTGTTTTTT
CDR3aa: CASSFGQGNEKLFF

d_gene: .
v_gene: TRBV29-1
j_gene: TRBJ1-1
abundance: few
CDR3nt: TGCAGCGTTGACACCCAGGGATCTGAAGCTTTCTTT
CDR3aa: CSVDTQGSEAFF

d_gene: TRBD1
v_gene: TRBV11-2
j_gene: TRBJ2-1
abundance: .
CDR3nt: TGTGCCAGCAGCTCGGACAGGGGCGATGAGCAGTTCTTC
CDR3aa: CASSSDRGDEQFF

d_gene: .
v_gene: TRBV9
j_gene: TRBJ1-3
abundance: .
CDR3nt: TGTGCCAGCAGCGTAGAAGGGGGGCATGGAAACACCATATATTTT
CDR3aa: CASSVEGGHGNTIYF

d_gene: .
v_gene: TRBV5-1
j_gene: TRBJ2-5
abundance: medium-sized
CDR3nt: TGCGCCAGCAGCTTCGCAGCCCGAGAGACCCAGTACTTC
CDR3aa: CASSFAARETQYF

d_gene: .
v_gene: TRBV4-2
j_gene: TRBJ2-7
abundance: .
CDR3nt: TGTGCCAGCAGCCAAGAAACCCAATACGAGCAGTACTTC
CDR3aa: CASSQETQYEQYF

d_gene: TRBD1
v_gene: TRBV25-1
j_gene: TRBJ1-1
abundance: .
CDR3nt: TGTGCCAGCAGTGACGGGACAGGCGTTAGGGGAGCTTTCTTT
CDR3aa: CASSDGTGVRGAFF

d_gene: .
v_gene: TRBV7-3
j_gene: TRBJ2-7
abundance: .
CDR3nt: TGTGCCAGCAGCCCAAAACAGAGACCTGAGCAGTACTTC
CDR3aa: CASSPKQRPEQYF

d_gene: .
v_gene: TRBV6-5
j_gene: TRBJ2-7
abundance: .
CDR3nt: TGTGCCAGCAGTTACAATCCCGGATACGAGCAGTACTTC
CDR3aa: CASSYNPGYEQYF

d_gene: .
v_gene: TRBV5-1
j_gene: TRBJ2-7
abundance: few
CDR3nt: TGCGCCAGCAGCTCCCGGGGTTTCAACGAGCAGTACTTC
CDR3aa: CASSSRGFNEQYF

d_gene: .
v_gene: TRBV2
j_gene: TRBJ1-5
abundance: .
CDR3nt: TGTGCCAGCAGTATCGATCGTGGGCAGCCCCAGCATTTT
CDR3aa: CASSIDRGQPQHF

d_gene: .
v_gene: TRBV28
j_gene: TRBJ2-7
abundance: .
CDR3nt: TGTGCCAGCGCTACTAGCCTCTCCTACGAGCAGTACTTC
CDR3aa: CASATSLSYEQYF

d_gene: TRBD1
v_gene: TRBV6-5
j_gene: TRBJ2-7
abundance: once
CDR3nt: TGTGCCAGCAGACCGACAGGGGCCGAGCAGTACTTC
CDR3aa: CASRPTGAEQYF

d_gene: TRBD2
v_gene: TRBV6-1
j_gene: TRBJ2-5
abundance: few
CDR3nt: TGTGCCAGCAGTGAAGGCGCGGGAGCGTGGGAGACCCAGTACTTC
CDR3aa: CASSEGAGAWETQYF

d_gene: TRBD1
v_gene: TRBV5-6
j_gene: TRBJ2-7
abundance: .
CDR3nt: TGTGCCAGCAGCGTACCCGGGACAGGGTGGGACGAGCAGTACTTC
CDR3aa: CASSVPGTGWDEQYF

d_gene: .
v_gene: TRBV5-1
j_gene: TRBJ2-1
abundance: few
CDR3nt: TGCGCCAGCAGCTTCCAGGGGCTCGTCAATGAGCAGTTCTTC
CDR3aa: CASSFQGLVNEQFF

d_gene: .
v_gene: TRBV5-1
j_gene: TRBJ1-4
abundance: .
CDR3nt: TGCGCCAGCAGCTTGGAGCAGGGCCCGAGAACCCCAGTTTTT
CDR3aa: CASSLEQGPRTPVF

d_gene: .
v_gene: TRBV18
j_gene: TRBJ2-5
abundance: .
CDR3nt: TGTGCCAGCTCACAGCTGGAAGAAGAGACCCAGTACTTC
CDR3aa: CASSQLEEETQYF